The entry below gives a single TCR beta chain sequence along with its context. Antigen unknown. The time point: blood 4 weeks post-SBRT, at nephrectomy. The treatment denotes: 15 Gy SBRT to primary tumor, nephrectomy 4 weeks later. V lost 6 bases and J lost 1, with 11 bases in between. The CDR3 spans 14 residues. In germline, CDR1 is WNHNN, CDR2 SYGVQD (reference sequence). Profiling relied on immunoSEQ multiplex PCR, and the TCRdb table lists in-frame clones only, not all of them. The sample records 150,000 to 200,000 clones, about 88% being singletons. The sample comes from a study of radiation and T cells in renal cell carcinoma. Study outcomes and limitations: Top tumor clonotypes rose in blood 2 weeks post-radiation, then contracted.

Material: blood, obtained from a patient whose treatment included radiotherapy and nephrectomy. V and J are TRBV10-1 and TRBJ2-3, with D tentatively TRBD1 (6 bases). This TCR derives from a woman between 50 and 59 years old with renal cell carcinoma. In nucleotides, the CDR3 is TGCGCCAGCAGCGACAGGACGGGCACAGATACGCAGTATTTT. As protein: CASSDRTGTDTQYF.